The 29 T cell receptor beta chains reported below all come from one sample, sequenced in a study of T cells after yellow fever vaccination. TCRdb reanalysed the 5' RACE reads using MiXCR and keeps one entry per CDR3 protein. The table has approximately 69,000 distinct CDR3 sequences, approximately 5% seen once. The source was CD4+ T cells sorted from PBMCs, collected less than 16 days after the first yellow fever vaccination. These receptors came from a man in his late teens or twenties who received the YFV17D yellow fever vaccine.

This clonotype has a count of ten or more. V is TRBV7-3 and J is TRBJ2-1; TRBD1 aligns across 9 bases. Losses at the gene ends were 6 bases for V and 8 bases for J; bases not matched to a gene: 14. From germline, CDR1 is SGHTA and CDR2 FQGTGA. The length of the CDR3 is 16 residues. CDR3 residues: CASSSNPGQGVHEQFF. CDR3 nucleotide sequence: TGTGCCAGCAGTTCAAACCCGGGACAGGGTGTCCATGAGCAGTTCTTC.

This clonotype occurred many times. Compared with germline, one end of the junction differs, possibly owing to a read error. The J gene is TRBJ2-2, the V gene TRBV25-1; D may be TRBD2 (5 bases). The V gene's germline CDR1 is MGHDK and CDR2 SYGVNS. This CDR3 has 14 residues. This chain's CDR3 is CASTPVPNTGELFF. In DNA, the CDR3 is TGTGCCAGCACACCCGTGCCGAACACCGGGGAGCTTTTTTTT.

This clonotype was seen ten or more times. The V call is TRBV12-3 or TRBV12-4, the J call TRBJ1-2; D gene ambiguous. The CDR3 loop spans 13 amino acids. Trimming pared 3 bases from V and 4 bases from J, leaving 9 bases between. CDR3 amino acids: CASSLGMAYGYTF. The CDR3 nucleotides are TGTGCCAGCAGTTTGGGGATGGCCTATGGCTACACCTTC.

In this sample, this clonotype turned up many times. DNA for the CDR3: TGTGCCAGCAGCTTAATAGGCCAGGGCAATCAGCCCCAGCATTTT. It yields the protein CASSLIGQGNQPQHF. The chain uses TRBV11-2 and TRBJ1-5, with D uncertain. Germline V CDR1 and CDR2: SGHAT, FQNNGV. This CDR3 has 15 amino acids. V was pared by 2 bases and J by 2 bases, with 10 bases between.

This clonotype came up many times. The V call is TRBV7-2, the J call TRBJ2-3; TRBD2 agrees at 10 bases. Germline V lookup: CDR1 SGHTA, CDR2 FQGNSA. V trimming: 4 bases; J trimming: 4 bases; junction bases outside the gene matches: 11. CDR3 length: 17 residues. The CDR3 DNA sequence: TGTGCCAGCAGCTCTCCTGGAGTAGCGGGGGGCCCAGATACGCAGTATTTT. Its protein is CASSSPGVAGGPDTQYF.

The sample holds many counts of this clonotype. The chain uses TRBV7-9 and TRBJ1-4; TRBD1 matches at 9 bases. This CDR3 is 14 amino acids long. J was trimmed by 5 bases and V by 5 bases; bases with no gene match: 3. Germline values: CDR1 SEHNR, CDR2 FQNEAQ (reference sequence). Written as DNA, the CDR3 is TGTGCCAGCAGCGCGGGACAGGGCAATGAAAAACTGTTTTTT. This encodes CASSAGQGNEKLFF.

At least ten counts were recorded for this clonotype. This chain joins TRBV24-1 and TRBJ2-2; 7 nucleotides line up with TRBD1. In germline, CDR1 is KGHDR, CDR2 SFDVKD. V trimming: 2 bases; J trimming: 5 bases; junction bases outside the gene matches: 4. There are 15 residues in the CDR3. The CDR3 nucleotides are TGTGCCACCAGTGATTCCACAGGGGCTACCGGGGAGCTGTTTTTT. Encoded protein: CATSDSTGATGELFF.

There are many counts of this clonotype. This chain links TRBV10-3 with TRBJ2-1; 8 bases align to TRBD1. V dropped 10 bases and J dropped 3; count of bases not matched to a gene: 5. Germline values: CDR1 ENHRY, CDR2 SYGVKD. This CDR3 is 13 amino acids long. CDR3 coding DNA: TGTGCCACCCTCGGACAGGGCTACAATGAGCAGTTCTTC. It is translated as CATLGQGYNEQFF.

This clonotype was observed at least ten times. The rearrangement joins TRBV7-9 to TRBJ2-2, with D unresolved. The CDR3 length is 13 residues. Trimming removed 2 bases from V and 5 bases from J, with 6 bases in between. CDR1 SEHNR and CDR2 FQNEAQ come from the germline V gene (reference sequence). In DNA, the CDR3 is TGTGCCAGCAGCTTACTGGGAACCGGGGAGCTGTTTTTT. Amino acid sequence: CASSLLGTGELFF.

Many counts were recorded for this clonotype. The rearrangement links TRBV5-1 to TRBJ1-2, with 10 nucleotides matching TRBD1. The germline gives CDR1 SGHRS, CDR2 YFSETQ. There are 13 residues in the CDR3. Trimming removed 4 bases from V and 6 bases from J; junction bases left unmatched: 3. The CDR3: CASSRDRGHGYTF. Written as DNA, the CDR3 is TGCGCCAGCAGCCGTGACAGGGGGCATGGCTACACCTTC.

This clonotype was observed at least ten times. V and J are TRBV20-1 and TRBJ2-5; weak D call: TRBD1 (6 bases). From germline, CDR1 is DFQATT and CDR2 SNEGSKA (reference sequence). The V gene lost 2 bases and the J gene lost 5 bases, with 15 bases spanning the gap. This CDR3 has 14 residues. The CDR3 DNA reads TGCAGTGCTAGAAGAACCAGGGGTTTCGAGACCCAGTACTTC. Its translation is CSARRTRGFETQYF.

This clonotype was seen ten or more times. The chain has TRBV12-3 or TRBV12-4 and TRBJ1-1; tentative D call: TRBD1 (6 bases). CDR3 length: 19 residues. V was shortened by 3 bases and J by 0 bases, with 23 bases between the two germline ends. Here the CDR3 DNA reads TGTGCCAGCAGTTTCTTTAAAAGGGGGGGGCTCCTCATGAACACTGAAGCTTTCTTT. It encodes CASSFFKRGGLLMNTEAFF.

Ten or more counts support this clonotype. J is TRBJ1-3 and V is TRBV3-1; D ambiguous. Germline loops: CDR1 LGHDT, CDR2 YNNKEL (reference sequence). V was clipped by 0 bases and J by 8 bases, with 8 bases between them. CDR3 length: 13 residues. Written as DNA, the CDR3 is TGTGCCAGCAGCCAAGATCCCCCAGACACCATATATTTT. Protein product: CASSQDPPDTIYF.

This clonotype was found many times. The chain links TRBV6-5 to TRBJ2-7, with 7 bases fitting TRBD1. CDR1 is MNHEY, CDR2 SVGAGI, per germline. The V segment lost 8 bases and the J segment 5 bases; nucleotides outside the gene matches: 9. This CDR3 is built from 13 residues. DNA of the CDR3: TGTGCCAGCGGGGCGGACAGGCTCCACGAGCAGTACGTC. The encoded protein is CASGADRLHEQYV.

This clonotype has ten or more counts. This chain uses TRBV7-3 with TRBJ2-3, with TRBD2 matching 10 bases. The germline V gene encodes CDR1 SGHTA and CDR2 FQGTGA. The CDR3 runs 14 residues. Losses at the gene ends were 5 bases for V and 4 bases for J; bases not matched to a gene: 3. The CDR3 bases are TGTGCCAGCAGCCCCAGCGGGGGGGCAGATACGCAGTATTTT. It translates to CASSPSGGADTQYF.

This clonotype was seen ten or more times. The chain couples TRBV11-2 to TRBJ2-2; D may be TRBD2 (6 bases). The CDR3 consists of 14 residues. Per germline, CDR1 SGHAT and CDR2 FQNNGV. V was shortened by 2 bases and J by 4 bases, with 8 bases between the two germline ends. CDR3 amino acids: CASSLFGGTGELFF. CDR3 coding DNA: TGTGCCAGCAGCTTATTCGGGGGCACCGGGGAGCTGTTTTTT.

This clonotype showed up many times. Here the CDR3 reads CSATDRESYEQYF. The CDR3, as DNA: TGCAGTGCTACGGACAGGGAATCCTACGAGCAGTACTTC. The genes are TRBV20-1 and TRBJ2-7, with 8 bases identical to TRBD1. The junction had 3 bases not matched to a gene; V was cut back by 4 bases and J by 1 base. This CDR3 has 13 residues. Germline CDR1 is DFQATT and CDR2 is SNEGSKA (reference sequence).

This clonotype was picked up many times. This chain uses TRBV10-3 with TRBJ1-3; 8 positions agree with TRBD1. CDR1 ENHRY and CDR2 SYGVKD come from the germline V gene. This CDR3 is built from 13 residues. The trim removed 6 bases at V and 4 bases at J, leaving 2 bases unmatched. CDR3: CAIRTGVGNTIYF. As DNA, the CDR3 is TGTGCCATCAGGACAGGGGTCGGAAACACCATATATTTT.

This clonotype was observed many times. The rearrangement links TRBV7-2 to TRBJ2-2, with D possibly being TRBD1 (5 bases). Per germline, CDR1 SGHTA and CDR2 FQGNSA. Trimming pared 6 bases from V and 0 bases from J, leaving 14 bases between. The length of the CDR3 is 16 residues. CDR3 DNA sequence: TGTGCCAGCAGACAGGACATCAATTCGAACACCGGGGAGCTGTTTTTT. Translated: CASRQDINSNTGELFF.

This clonotype was counted at least ten times. The rearrangement links TRBV19 to TRBJ1-2, with D possibly TRBD1 on 6 matching bases. Germline V CDR1 and CDR2: LNHDA, SQIVND (reference sequence). This CDR3 is built from 18 residues. V lost 3 bases, J lost 3 bases, and 23 bases lay in between. The CDR3 region has the DNA TGTGCCAGTAGTATCACCGGGGCAGGGGCCCCGATCTACTATGGCTACACCTTC. Its translation is CASSITGAGAPIYYGYTF.

The sample holds many counts of this clonotype. The V gene is TRBV4-3, the J gene TRBJ2-2, with a possible D match to TRBD1 (5 bases). CDR1 and CDR2 (germline): LGHNA, YSLEER. The length of the CDR3 is 15 residues. Deletions cut 0 bases from V and 4 bases from J, with 9 bases between. The CDR3 region has the DNA TGCGCCAGCAGCCAAGAACTAAGGGGCACCGGGGAGCTGTTTTTT. Translating it yields CASSQELRGTGELFF.

The rearrangement links TRBV5-5 to TRBJ2-5; D is perhaps TRBD1 (6 bases). CDR1 is SGHKS, CDR2 YYEKEE, per germline (reference sequence). V lost 4 bases and J 4 bases, leaving 14 bases between the germline ends. The CDR3 loop spans 14 amino acids. CDR3: CASSPRQVGETQYF. The CDR3 DNA reads TGTGCCAGCAGCCCCCGACAGGTAGGAGAGACCCAGTACTTC.

This clonotype was picked up many times. The genes are TRBV4-1 and TRBJ2-7; D is possibly TRBD2 (6 bases). This CDR3 is built from 17 residues. Germline CDR1 is MGHRA and CDR2 is YSYEKL. V lost 0 bases and J 0 bases, leaving 15 bases between the germline ends. CDR3 bases: TGCGCCAGCAGCCAAGATCTTCGGAGGGGCCCCTCCTACGAGCAGTACTTC. Translating gives CASSQDLRRGPSYEQYF.

This clonotype occurred many times. This chain links TRBV12-3 or TRBV12-4 with TRBJ2-1; no clear D. With 3 bases removed from V and 4 bases from J, the gap between germline ends came to 10 bases. CDR3 length: 14 amino acids. This CDR3 is CASSFGVVYNEQFF. CDR3 sequence (DNA): TGTGCCAGCAGTTTCGGTGTAGTTTACAATGAGCAGTTCTTC.

The table lists this clonotype with many counts. The chain is built from TRBV3-1 and TRBJ2-3; D call uncertain. Trimming cost V 4 bases and J 9 bases, with 11 bases left between them. The CDR3 extends over 12 amino acids. Germline CDR1 reads LGHDT; CDR2 reads YNNKEL (reference sequence). The CDR3 DNA reads TGTGCCAGCAGCCCCGGCAGGCGGACGCAGTATTTT. Encoded protein: CASSPGRRTQYF.

This clonotype came up many times. The V and J genes are TRBV4-2 and TRBJ1-1, with 9 bases that match TRBD1. Germline CDR1 is LGHNA and CDR2 is YNFKEQ. J lost 1 base, V lost 4 bases, and 7 bases had no gene match. This CDR3 comprises 16 residues. CDR3 protein: CASSPVGTGWNTEAFF. CDR3 coding DNA: TGTGCCAGCAGCCCTGTCGGGACAGGGTGGAACACTGAAGCTTTCTTT.

This clonotype was recorded at least ten times. This chain links TRBV7-2 with TRBJ2-1; a possible D gene is TRBD2 (5 bases). This CDR3 spans 15 amino acids. Germline CDR1 is SGHTA and CDR2 is FQGNSA. Deletions cut 5 bases from V and 0 bases from J, with 11 bases between. The CDR3 loop is CASSTDLSSYNEQFF. CDR3 nucleotides: TGTGCCAGCAGCACGGACTTAAGCTCCTACAATGAGCAGTTCTTC.

The chain combines TRBV20-1 with TRBJ2-2; 9 bases fit TRBD2. The CDR3 length is 19 residues. CDR1 is DFQATT, CDR2 SNEGSKA, per germline (reference sequence). Trimming took 5 bases from V and 1 from J; bases not matched to a gene: 17. The CDR3 here is CSALKTSGITLGNTGELFF. The DNA for the CDR3 is TGCAGTGCTTTAAAGACTAGCGGAATCACCCTCGGGAACACCGGGGAGCTGTTTTTT.

This clonotype has at least ten counts. The chain uses TRBV7-9 and TRBJ2-1; 8 nucleotides agree with TRBD1. V trimming: 5 bases; J trimming: 7 bases; junction bases outside the gene matches: 13. This CDR3 spans 16 amino acids. Germline assignment: CDR1 SEHNR and CDR2 FQNEAQ (reference sequence). This CDR3 reads CASSPGGWTGRNEQFF. DNA for the CDR3: TGTGCCAGCAGCCCTGGGGGTTGGACAGGGAGGAATGAGCAGTTCTTC.